The next 28 T cell receptor beta chains were all read from a single sample in a study of blood T cell repertoires in COVID-19. The repertoire was sequenced with immunoSEQ multiplex PCR; TCRdb's copy has only in-frame clones and lacks some. This sample has about 81,000 clones; 91% occur once, and the top ten carry under 2.5%. The sample comprised peripheral blood. The receptors come from a woman aged 45 to 65 in a cohort sampled during active COVID-19.

The sample holds one count of this clone. The genes are TRBV10-3 and TRBJ2-1; weak D call: TRBD2 (6 bases). The CDR3 length is 13 residues. In germline, CDR1 is ENHRY, CDR2 SYGVKD. Deletions cut 10 bases from V and 9 bases from J, with 19 bases between. CDR3 in amino acids: CATGDRGYGEQFF. The CDR3 region has the DNA TGTGCCACGGGGGACCGTGGTTACGGTGAGCAGTTCTTC.

The chain recombines TRBV3-1 (or the pseudogene TRBV3-2) with TRBJ1-1; a weak D match, TRBD1 (5 bases). The CDR3 loop spans 13 amino acids. Germline V lookup: CDR1 LGHDT, CDR2 YNNKEL (reference sequence). Trimming took 5 bases from V and 2 from J, leaving 9 bases between them. The CDR3 loop is CASSAQGNTEAFF. CDR3 DNA: TGTGCCAGCAGCGCCCAGGGTAACACTGAAGCTTTCTTT.

This sequence joins TRBV5-4 and TRBJ2-7; weak D call: TRBD2 (6 bases). Germline loops: CDR1 SGHNT, CDR2 YYREEE (reference sequence). CDR3 length: 14 residues. V dropped 4 bases and J dropped 3 bases, with 14 bases sitting between them. The CDR3 sequence: CASSMGPGLYEQYF. CDR3 nucleotides: TGTGCCAGCAGCATGGGACCGGGACTCTACGAGCAGTACTTC.

V gene TRBV7-3 combines with J gene TRBJ2-7; D is perhaps TRBD2 (7 bases). Deletions cut 4 bases from V and 7 bases from J, with 14 bases between. There are 13 residues in the CDR3. Germline values: CDR1 SGHTA, CDR2 FQGTGA. CDR3 sequence (DNA): TGTGCCAGCAGCTCCGCCGGGGGGCAGGAGCAGTACTTC. This sequence encodes CASSSAGGQEQYF.

The V gene is TRBV18, the J gene TRBJ2-1; 8 nucleotides agree with TRBD1. Germline trimming cut 3 bases from V and 5 bases from J; bases unmatched to any gene: 9. From germline, CDR1 is KGHSH and CDR2 LQKENI. The CDR3 is 16 amino acids. The CDR3 DNA reads TGTGCCAGCTCACCCACCGGGACAGGAAGGAACAATGAGCAGTTCTTC. This translates into CASSPTGTGRNNEQFF.

The chain couples TRBV3-1 (or the pseudogene TRBV3-2) to TRBJ2-2; maybe TRBD2 (8 bases). V was trimmed by 6 bases and J by 6 bases, leaving 17 bases between them. This CDR3 spans 15 amino acids. Looked up from germline, CDR1 is LGHDT and CDR2 is YNNKEL (reference sequence). CDR3 nucleotide sequence: TGTGCCAGCAGAACAGGGGCGGGGGGCGCCGGGGAGCTGTTTTTT. Protein: CASRTGAGGAGELFF.

The chain recombines TRBV5-4 with TRBJ1-2; D remains unclear. This CDR3 spans 15 amino acids. The germline V gene encodes CDR1 SGHNT and CDR2 YYREEE (reference sequence). V was cut by 4 bases and J by 4 bases, with 17 bases left in between. The CDR3 DNA reads TGTGCCAGCAGCCCTACTCAAGGGAGCAGCTATGGCTACACCTTC. It translates to CASSPTQGSSYGYTF.

The gene calls are TRBV25-1 and TRBJ2-7; TRBD2 is a possible D gene (6 bases). From germline, CDR1 is MGHDK and CDR2 SYGVNS. V lost 7 bases, J lost 5 bases, and 15 bases lay in between. The CDR3 spans 13 residues. As DNA, the CDR3 is TGTGCCAGCAAGCTCCCGGGACTCGACGAGCAGTACTTC. This sequence encodes CASKLPGLDEQYF.

This clone was seen only once. V gene TRBV5-1 combines with J gene TRBJ2-7; possible D gene TRBD2, 6 bases. This CDR3 is 12 amino acids long. Looked up from germline, CDR1 is SGHRS and CDR2 is YFSETQ. The V gene lost 3 bases and the J gene lost 7 bases, with 11 bases spanning the gap. CDR3 bases: TGCGCCAGCAGCTCGACCGGGGGTGAGCAGTACTTC. It is translated as CASSSTGGEQYF. The full variable domain, its missing parts supplied by reference TRBV5-1 and TRBJ2-7, is KAGVTQTPRYLIKTRGQQVTLSCSPISGHRSVSWYQQTPGQGLQFLFEYFSETQRNKGNFPGRFSGRQFSNSRSEMNVSTLELGDSALYLCASSSTGGEQYFGPGTRLTVT.

The chain carries TRBV4-1 and TRBJ1-4; D is unclear. Germline CDR1 and CDR2: MGHRA and YSYEKL. The CDR3 has 14 amino acids. V was trimmed by 4 bases and J by 6 bases, leaving 12 bases between them. This CDR3 is CASSLNNNDEKLFF. The CDR3 DNA is TGCGCCAGCAGCCTAAACAACAACGATGAAAAACTGTTTTTT.

The chain couples TRBV10-3 to TRBJ2-1, with TRBD2 matching over 9 bases. Germline trimming cut 0 bases from V and 4 bases from J; bases unmatched to any gene: 16. The CDR3 consists of 20 residues. Germline CDR1 reads ENHRY; CDR2 reads SYGVKD. CDR3 sequence (DNA): TGTGCCATCAGTGAGTCGCCTATCCATAGCGGGAGAGAGGTATACAATGAGCAGTTCTTC. Translated: CAISESPIHSGREVYNEQFF.

V usage is TRBV6-5 and J usage is TRBJ2-7; D is unclear. The CDR3 length is 13 residues. Germline-derived CDR1 and CDR2 are MNHEY and SVGAGI. Trimming took off 0 bases at V and 6 bases at J, with 9 bases between the two ends. The CDR3 here is CASSYSTWSEQYF. CDR3 bases: TGTGCCAGCAGTTACTCCACCTGGAGCGAGCAGTACTTC.

The chain uses TRBV7-2 and TRBJ2-5, with D possibly TRBD2 on 6 matching bases. Trimming took off 5 bases at V and 5 bases at J, with 15 bases between the two ends. In germline, CDR1 is SGHTA, CDR2 FQGNSA. This CDR3 has 14 amino acids. Here the CDR3 DNA reads TGTGCCAGCAGCGGCCACCGTGGGGGGGAGACCCAGTACTTC. It is translated as CASSGHRGGETQYF.

This chain uses TRBV6-5 with TRBJ1-2; 8 nucleotides match TRBD1. The CDR3 is 15 residues long. Germline V CDR1 and CDR2: MNHEY, SVGAGI. The V segment lost 8 bases and the J segment 4 bases; nucleotides outside the gene matches: 12. The CDR3, as DNA: TGTGCCAGCTCGCCGGCCAGGGGGCTAACCTATGGCTACACCTTC. It codes for CASSPARGLTYGYTF.

V gene TRBV9 combines with J gene TRBJ2-1; 8 bases are a match to TRBD2. This CDR3 has 17 amino acids. Germline V gene data show CDR1 as SGDLS and CDR2 as YYNGEE. Unmatched junction bases numbered 14, after V lost 0 bases and J lost 9 bases. This chain's CDR3 is CASSVAGGPPEQGEQFF. CDR3 DNA sequence: TGTGCCAGCAGCGTAGCGGGGGGGCCTCCAGAACAGGGTGAGCAGTTCTTC.

This chain uses TRBV7-2 with TRBJ1-1; 7 bases align to TRBD1. The V and J ends lost 2 bases and 11 bases, in that order; junction bases with no gene match: 5. Looked up from germline, CDR1 is SGHTA and CDR2 is FQGNSA. This CDR3 comprises 12 residues. As DNA, the CDR3 is TGTGCCAGCAGCTTACCGACAGGGTTGGCTTTCTTT. It translates to CASSLPTGLAFF.

This clone was seen only once. This chain joins TRBV7-8 and TRBJ2-5; D might be TRBD2 (5 bases). The CDR3 totals 13 residues. Germline assignment: CDR1 SGHVS and CDR2 FQNEAQ. V lost 4 bases and J 1 base, leaving 7 bases between the germline ends. The CDR3 sequence is CASSSGVQETQYF. DNA of the CDR3: TGTGCCAGCAGCTCCGGGGTCCAAGAGACCCAGTACTTC. The full variable domain, with the rest looked up from reference TRBV7-8 and TRBJ2-5, is GAGVSQSPRYKVAKRGQDVALRCDPISGHVSLFWYQQALGQGPEFLTYFQNEAQLDKSGLPSDRFFAERPEGSVSTLKIQRTQQEDSAVYLCASSSGVQETQYFGPGTRLLVL.

There are a few counts of this clone. This chain uses TRBV7-2 with TRBJ1-3, with TRBD1 identical over 9 bases. The CDR3 runs to 16 residues. With V trimmed by 2 bases and J by 3 bases, 5 bases remained unmatched. Germline CDR1 SGHTA, CDR2 FQGNSA. The CDR3 DNA follows: TGTGCCAGCAGCTTATCGGGACAGGGTTATGGAAACACCATATATTTT. It encodes CASSLSGQGYGNTIYF.

This sequence joins TRBV24-1 and TRBJ2-2; 7 bases are shared with TRBD2. Germline lookup yields CDR1 KGHDR and CDR2 SFDVKD. Germline trimming cut 10 bases from V and 6 bases from J; bases unmatched to any gene: 7. This CDR3 spans 13 amino acids. The CDR3 sequence is CATREGGAGELFF. CDR3 nucleotides: TGTGCCACTAGGGAGGGCGGCGCCGGGGAGCTGTTTTTT.

The J gene is TRBJ1-1, the V gene TRBV12-3 or TRBV12-4; D not certain. The length of the CDR3 is 13 residues. The V end lost 5 bases, the J end lost 0 bases, and 7 bases lay between the germline ends. Here the CDR3 reads CASSPQVNTEAFF. CDR3 in DNA: TGTGCCAGCAGTCCCCAGGTGAACACTGAAGCTTTCTTT.

J is TRBJ1-5 and V is TRBV12-3 or TRBV12-4; D is perhaps TRBD1 (5 bases). This CDR3 has 12 residues. V was cut by 5 bases and J by 7 bases, with 9 bases left in between. The CDR3 DNA reads as TGTGCCAGCAGTCTGGGGGGGCAGCCCCAGCATTTT. It codes for CASSLGGQPQHF.

This clone occurred once. V is TRBV18 and J is TRBJ1-2, with 9 bases that match TRBD1. CDR1 and CDR2 (germline): KGHSH, LQKENI. There are 15 residues in the CDR3. The V and J ends lost 0 bases and 2 bases, in that order; junction bases with no gene match: 1. In nucleotides, the CDR3 is TGTGCCAGCTCACCACCCGGGACAGGGAACTATGGCTACACCTTC. Translating it yields CASSPPGTGNYGYTF.

V usage is TRBV12-5 and J usage is TRBJ2-2; 7 positions agree with TRBD1. The CDR3 runs to 19 residues. V was pared by 3 bases and J by 7 bases, with 20 bases of the junction left unmatched. Germline V CDR1 and CDR2: LGHNT, FRNRAP. The CDR3 region is CASGFIPGDSFVGIGELFF. Written as DNA, the CDR3 is TGTGCTAGTGGTTTTATTCCCGGGGACAGCTTCGTCGGGATCGGGGAGCTGTTTTTT.

This clone has a single count. V gene TRBV5-6 combines with J gene TRBJ2-1, with 10 bases lining up with TRBD1. This CDR3 spans 14 amino acids. With V trimmed by 5 bases and J by 5 bases, 4 bases remained unmatched. The germline gives CDR1 SGHDT, CDR2 YYEEEE. As DNA, the CDR3 is TGTGCCAGCAGTCCGGGACAGGGGAACAATGAGCAGTTCTTC. The encoded protein is CASSPGQGNNEQFF.

V gene TRBV4-1 combines with J gene TRBJ2-4; 7 positions agree with TRBD1. The germline gives CDR1 MGHRA, CDR2 YSYEKL. The CDR3 length is 17 residues. V was clipped by 3 bases and J by 4 bases; unmatched bases: 12. CDR3 region: CASSQHVGEGQKNIQYF. Written as DNA, the CDR3 is TGCGCCAGCAGCCAGCACGTCGGTGAGGGACAGAAAAACATTCAGTACTTC.

For the CDR3, the DNA is TGTGCCAGCTCACCACGGGAGGCGAACACCGGGGAGCTGTTTTTT. It is translated as CASSPREANTGELFF. The chain has TRBV18 and TRBJ2-2, with D perhaps TRBD2 (6 bases). Per germline, CDR1 KGHSH and CDR2 LQKENI. V was shortened by 1 base and J by 0 bases, with 6 bases between the two germline ends. This CDR3 has 15 residues.

J is TRBJ2-7 and V is TRBV10-2, with TRBD1 as a possible D gene (6 bases). The CDR3 extends over 15 amino acids. The V gene's germline CDR1 is WSHSY and CDR2 SAAADI. Trimming cost V 7 bases and J 4 bases, with 20 bases left between them. CDR3 in amino acids: CASKYHRDKAYEQYF. The CDR3 DNA follows: TGCGCCAGCAAATACCACCGGGACAAAGCTTACGAGCAGTACTTC.

The gene calls are TRBV6-5 and TRBJ2-5; 7 positions match TRBD1. Germline V gene data show CDR1 as MNHEY and CDR2 as SVGAGI. This CDR3 has 16 amino acids. Trimming removed 4 bases from V and 1 base from J; junction bases left unmatched: 9. The CDR3 region is CASSFVGTAAQETQYF. In DNA form, the CDR3 reads TGTGCCAGCAGTTTCGTCGGGACAGCAGCCCAAGAGACCCAGTACTTC.